A selection of T cell receptor beta chains follows, all from one sample in a study of blood T cell repertoires in COVID-19. Repertoires were generated with immunoSEQ multiplex PCR, while TCRdb's copy carries only in-frame clones and drops some. Altogether about 63,000 clones are present, over 70% being singletons, with the ten largest covering more than 4.5%. Sequenced input: peripheral blood. Every receptor here comes from a man aged 45-60 years with active COVID-19. Each CDR3 is given with its conserved first and last residue. D genes are given only for firm matches. Clone size appears in some rows only: once, few, many, or a class for an expanded clone.

D gene: NA; V gene: TRBV28; J gene: TRBJ1-5; clone size: once; CDR3 protein: CASSWRIKGQGNQPQHF; CDR3 DNA: TGTGCCAGCAGTTGGAGAATAAAGGGGCAGGGCAATCAGCCCCAGCATTTT
D gene: NA; V gene: TRBV9; J gene: TRBJ2-5; clone size: once; CDR3 protein: CASSVQEGETQYF; CDR3 DNA: TGTGCCAGCAGCGTTCAGGAGGGAGAGACCCAGTACTTC
D gene: TRBD2; V gene: TRBV6-5; J gene: TRBJ2-1; clone size: NA; CDR3 protein: CAAPSGYNEQFF; CDR3 DNA: TGTGCCGCGCCTAGCGGTTACAATGAGCAGTTCTTC
D gene: TRBD1; V gene: TRBV6-1; J gene: TRBJ1-5; clone size: NA; CDR3 protein: CASSELRGYSNQPQHF; CDR3 DNA: TGTGCCAGCAGTGAACTCAGGGGGTATAGCAATCAGCCCCAGCATTTT
D gene: NA; V gene: TRBV6-2/TRBV6-3; J gene: TRBJ2-3; clone size: NA; CDR3 protein: CASSKGTADTQYF; CDR3 DNA: TGTGCCAGCAGTAAGGGGACTGCAGATACGCAGTATTTT
D gene: TRBD1; V gene: TRBV15; J gene: TRBJ2-1; clone size: NA; CDR3 protein: CATSRAGQGYNEQFF; CDR3 DNA: TGTGCCACCAGCAGAGCAGGACAGGGTTACAATGAGCAGTTCTTC
D gene: NA; V gene: TRBV7-2; J gene: TRBJ2-7; clone size: NA; CDR3 protein: CASSRQEYEQYF; CDR3 DNA: TGTGCCAGCAGCCGACAGGAGTACGAGCAGTACTTC
D gene: NA; V gene: TRBV7-9; J gene: TRBJ2-1; clone size: NA; CDR3 protein: CASSLPRRAKFF; CDR3 DNA: TGTGCCAGCAGCTTACCGCGCAGGGCGAAGTTCTTC
D gene: NA; V gene: TRBV19; J gene: TRBJ2-7; clone size: NA; CDR3 protein: CASSLLSGTTGGDEQYF; CDR3 DNA: TGTGCCAGTAGTCTCCTATCCGGGACAACTGGTGGCGACGAGCAGTACTTC
D gene: NA; V gene: TRBV27; J gene: TRBJ2-5; clone size: NA; CDR3 protein: CASSRRQTGTGGGETQYF; CDR3 DNA: TGTGCCAGCAGTCGCCGCCAGACCGGGACGGGGGGCGGGGAGACCCAGTACTTC
D gene: NA; V gene: TRBV11-3; J gene: TRBJ2-7; clone size: NA; CDR3 protein: CASSLGGGPYEQYF; CDR3 DNA: TGTGCCAGCAGCTTAGGTGGGGGCCCCTACGAGCAGTACTTC
D gene: TRBD1; V gene: TRBV18; J gene: TRBJ2-7; clone size: NA; CDR3 protein: CASSPRQGDTYEQYF; CDR3 DNA: TGTGCCAGCTCACCACGACAGGGTGATACTTACGAGCAGTACTTC
D gene: TRBD1; V gene: TRBV7-2; J gene: TRBJ1-1; clone size: NA; CDR3 protein: CASSLGRTGSNTEAFF; CDR3 DNA: TGTGCCAGCAGCTTAGGGAGGACAGGCAGCAACACTGAAGCTTTCTTT
D gene: NA; V gene: TRBV11-3; J gene: TRBJ1-6; clone size: NA; CDR3 protein: CASSFGTLYNSPLHF; CDR3 DNA: TGTGCCAGCAGCTTCGGGACACTCTATAATTCACCCCTCCACTTT
D gene: NA; V gene: TRBV6-6; J gene: TRBJ1-1; clone size: NA; CDR3 protein: CASSQHGAGSNTEAFF; CDR3 DNA: TGTGCCAGCAGCCAACACGGAGCGGGTTCGAACACTGAAGCTTTCTTT
D gene: TRBD2; V gene: TRBV7-2; J gene: TRBJ2-1; clone size: NA; CDR3 protein: CASSLVAGYYNEQFF; CDR3 DNA: TGTGCCAGCAGCTTAGTAGCGGGGTACTACAATGAGCAGTTCTTC
D gene: NA; V gene: TRBV6-1; J gene: TRBJ2-6; clone size: NA; CDR3 protein: CASSEDETAPYSGANVLTF; CDR3 DNA: TGTGCCAGCAGTGAAGATGAAACAGCTCCATACTCTGGGGCCAACGTCCTGACTTTC
D gene: NA; V gene: TRBV9; J gene: TRBJ1-2; clone size: NA; CDR3 protein: CASSAGDTDYGYTF; CDR3 DNA: TGTGCCAGCAGCGCAGGGGACACAGACTATGGCTACACCTTC
D gene: NA; V gene: TRBV7-2; J gene: TRBJ2-5; clone size: NA; CDR3 protein: CASGAMVYQYF; CDR3 DNA: TGTGCCAGCGGAGCTATGGTTTACCAGTACTTC
D gene: NA; V gene: TRBV2; J gene: TRBJ1-4; clone size: NA; CDR3 protein: CASSAKRGEKLFF; CDR3 DNA: TGTGCCAGCAGTGCTAAAAGGGGTGAAAAACTGTTTTTT
D gene: TRBD1; V gene: TRBV7-8; J gene: TRBJ2-3; clone size: few; CDR3 protein: CASSLGNRGGTDTQYF; CDR3 DNA: TGTGCCAGCAGCTTAGGGAACAGGGGAGGCACAGATACGCAGTATTTT
D gene: TRBD2; V gene: TRBV9; J gene: TRBJ2-3; clone size: NA; CDR3 protein: CASSVAGGSADTQYF; CDR3 DNA: TGTGCCAGCAGCGTAGCGGGAGGATCAGCAGATACGCAGTATTTT